A selection of T cell receptor beta chains follows, all from one sample in a study of blood T cell repertoires in COVID-19. Data came from immunoSEQ multiplex PCR; TCRdb stores just in-frame clones and leaves some out. The sample has hundreds of thousands of clones; approximately 90% are singletons. The source material was peripheral blood. Source of these receptors: a man in his forties or fifties with acute or convalescent COVID-19. Each CDR3 is given with its conserved first and last residue. The order of the fields is D gene, V gene, CDR3 length, clone size, J gene, CDR3 protein, CDR3 DNA. D genes are given only for firm matches. Size values are once, few and many counts, or a class for expanded clones, and some rows have none.

D gene: NA; V gene: TRBV5-5; CDR3 length: 15; clone size: once; J gene: TRBJ1-1; CDR3 protein: CASSLVSGMGTEAFF; CDR3 DNA: TGTGCCAGCAGCTTAGTGTCGGGAATGGGCACTGAAGCTTTCTTT
D gene: NA; V gene: TRBV7-2; CDR3 length: 13; clone size: NA; J gene: TRBJ2-7; CDR3 protein: CASSLRLASEQYF; CDR3 DNA: TGTGCCAGCAGCTTACGCTTGGCAAGCGAGCAGTACTTC
D gene: NA; V gene: TRBV3-1/TRBV3-2; CDR3 length: 16; clone size: NA; J gene: TRBJ1-6; CDR3 protein: CASSQEGSSYNSPLHF; CDR3 DNA: TGTGCCAGCAGCCAAGAAGGGAGCTCCTATAATTCACCCCTCCACTTT
D gene: NA; V gene: TRBV5-1; CDR3 length: 11; clone size: NA; J gene: TRBJ1-1; CDR3 protein: CASSFAGEAFF; CDR3 DNA: TGCGCCAGCAGCTTTGCGGGGGAAGCTTTCTTT
D gene: NA; V gene: TRBV6-5; CDR3 length: 13; clone size: once; J gene: TRBJ2-6; CDR3 protein: CASSFLGANVLTF; CDR3 DNA: TGTGCCAGCAGCTTCCTGGGGGCCAACGTCCTGACTTTC
D gene: TRBD1; V gene: TRBV9; CDR3 length: 13; clone size: NA; J gene: TRBJ1-1; CDR3 protein: CASTQGAGTEAFF; CDR3 DNA: TGTGCCAGCACTCAGGGGGCTGGCACTGAAGCTTTCTTT
D gene: NA; V gene: TRBV19; CDR3 length: 15; clone size: NA; J gene: TRBJ2-2; CDR3 protein: CASSIGRGRAGELFF; CDR3 DNA: TGTGCCAGTAGTATAGGCAGGGGCCGCGCCGGGGAGCTGTTTTTT
D gene: NA; V gene: TRBV30; CDR3 length: 10; clone size: NA; J gene: TRBJ1-2; CDR3 protein: CARRGGGYTF; CDR3 DNA: TGTGCCCGGAGGGGAGGCGGCTACACCTTC
D gene: NA; V gene: TRBV25-1; CDR3 length: 14; clone size: NA; J gene: TRBJ1-2; CDR3 protein: CASSEIGSHYGYTF; CDR3 DNA: TGTGCCAGCAGTGAAATCGGGTCGCATTATGGCTACACCTTC
D gene: NA; V gene: TRBV5-8; CDR3 length: 15; clone size: NA; J gene: TRBJ2-2; CDR3 protein: CASSRGTKNTGELFF; CDR3 DNA: TGTGCCAGCAGCCGAGGGACAAAGAACACCGGGGAGCTGTTTTTT
D gene: NA; V gene: TRBV11-2; CDR3 length: 11; clone size: NA; J gene: TRBJ2-7; CDR3 protein: CASRSLDYQYF; CDR3 DNA: TGTGCCAGCAGGTCGCTGGACTATCAGTACTTC
D gene: TRBD1; V gene: TRBV6-5; CDR3 length: 14; clone size: NA; J gene: TRBJ1-4; CDR3 protein: CASSLSQGGEKLFF; CDR3 DNA: TGTGCCAGCAGTCTCTCACAGGGGGGGGAAAAACTGTTTTTT
D gene: NA; V gene: TRBV3-1/TRBV3-2; CDR3 length: 17; clone size: NA; J gene: TRBJ1-1; CDR3 protein: CASSQEAIGIARTEAFF; CDR3 DNA: TGTGCCAGCAGCCAAGAAGCAATAGGAATCGCGAGGACTGAAGCTTTCTTT
D gene: NA; V gene: TRBV4-1; CDR3 length: 14; clone size: NA; J gene: TRBJ2-2; CDR3 protein: CASSLTERTGELFF; CDR3 DNA: TGCGCCAGCAGCCTAACGGAGCGGACGGGGGAGCTGTTTTTT
D gene: NA; V gene: TRBV4-2; CDR3 length: 16; clone size: NA; J gene: TRBJ1-3; CDR3 protein: CASSQEFSGSGNTIYF; CDR3 DNA: TGTGCCAGCAGCCAAGAATTTAGTGGCTCTGGAAACACCATATATTTT
D gene: NA; V gene: TRBV10-3; CDR3 length: 13; clone size: NA; J gene: TRBJ1-2; CDR3 protein: CAISEDRVYGYTF; CDR3 DNA: TGTGCCATCAGTGAGGATCGGGTCTATGGCTACACCTTC
D gene: NA; V gene: TRBV15; CDR3 length: 15; clone size: few; J gene: TRBJ2-7; CDR3 protein: CATSRAGEGDYEQYF; CDR3 DNA: TGTGCCACCAGCAGAGCAGGGGAAGGGGATTACGAGCAGTACTTC
D gene: TRBD1; V gene: TRBV15; CDR3 length: 14; clone size: NA; J gene: TRBJ2-7; CDR3 protein: CATSRGGQGYEQYF; CDR3 DNA: TGTGCCACCAGCAGAGGTGGACAGGGTTACGAGCAGTACTTC
D gene: NA; V gene: TRBV5-6; CDR3 length: 16; clone size: NA; J gene: TRBJ2-2; CDR3 protein: CASSLSGQGNTGELFF; CDR3 DNA: TGTGCCAGCAGCTTGTCAGGACAAGGGAACACCGGGGAGCTGTTTTTT
D gene: NA; V gene: TRBV6-2/TRBV6-3; CDR3 length: 14; clone size: NA; J gene: TRBJ1-2; CDR3 protein: CASSRTGRFYGYTF; CDR3 DNA: TGTGCCAGCAGCCGAACAGGGAGATTCTATGGCTACACCTTC
D gene: TRBD1; V gene: TRBV15; CDR3 length: 14; clone size: NA; J gene: TRBJ1-4; CDR3 protein: CATLIDRGREKLFF; CDR3 DNA: TGTGCCACCCTAATTGACAGGGGGCGGGAAAAACTGTTTTTT
D gene: NA; V gene: TRBV3-1/TRBV3-2; CDR3 length: 16; clone size: NA; J gene: TRBJ2-7; CDR3 protein: CASSPSRGGGNYEQYF; CDR3 DNA: TGTGCCAGCAGCCCCTCGAGAGGCGGGGGCAACTACGAGCAGTACTTC
D gene: NA; V gene: TRBV27; CDR3 length: 15; clone size: NA; J gene: TRBJ2-2; CDR3 protein: CASSPRDKFTGELFF; CDR3 DNA: TGTGCCAGCAGTCCCAGGGACAAATTCACCGGGGAGCTGTTTTTT
D gene: TRBD1; V gene: TRBV19; CDR3 length: 14; clone size: NA; J gene: TRBJ1-2; CDR3 protein: CASTWTGEYYGYTF; CDR3 DNA: TGTGCCAGTACGTGGACAGGGGAGTACTATGGCTACACCTTC
D gene: NA; V gene: TRBV10-3; CDR3 length: 13; clone size: NA; J gene: TRBJ2-3; CDR3 protein: CAIRGGGLDTQYF; CDR3 DNA: TGTGCCATCAGAGGGGGGGGGCTGGATACGCAGTATTTT
D gene: TRBD2; V gene: TRBV28; CDR3 length: 15; clone size: NA; J gene: TRBJ2-7; CDR3 protein: CASSLKAGGYYEQYF; CDR3 DNA: TGTGCCAGCAGTTTAAAGGCGGGGGGTTACTACGAGCAGTACTTC
D gene: NA; V gene: TRBV30; CDR3 length: 11; clone size: NA; J gene: TRBJ2-3; CDR3 protein: CAWRLTDTQYF; CDR3 DNA: TGTGCCTGGAGACTCACAGATACGCAGTATTTT
D gene: NA; V gene: TRBV5-8; CDR3 length: 16; clone size: NA; J gene: TRBJ1-6; CDR3 protein: CASSLVVGTGHSPLHF; CDR3 DNA: TGTGCCAGCAGCTTGGTCGTAGGGACTGGGCACTCACCCCTCCACTTT
D gene: TRBD2; V gene: TRBV5-1; CDR3 length: 17; clone size: NA; J gene: TRBJ2-1; CDR3 protein: CASSPSTGGKAYNEQFF; CDR3 DNA: TGCGCCAGCAGCCCCAGTACCGGGGGGAAGGCCTACAATGAGCAGTTCTTC
D gene: TRBD1; V gene: TRBV4-1; CDR3 length: 18; clone size: NA; J gene: TRBJ2-3; CDR3 protein: CASSQEAGGTGGADTQYF; CDR3 DNA: TGCGCCAGCAGCCAAGAGGCAGGAGGGACAGGGGGCGCAGATACGCAGTATTTT
D gene: NA; V gene: TRBV27; CDR3 length: 14; clone size: NA; J gene: TRBJ1-5; CDR3 protein: CASSRSGGRQPQHF; CDR3 DNA: TGTGCCAGCAGCAGGTCGGGGGGAAGGCAGCCCCAGCATTTT
D gene: NA; V gene: TRBV14; CDR3 length: 17; clone size: few; J gene: TRBJ2-1; CDR3 protein: CASSQGRSRQGDNEQFF; CDR3 DNA: TGTGCCAGCAGCCAGGGCCGCTCCCGACAAGGCGACAATGAGCAGTTCTTC
D gene: NA; V gene: TRBV19; CDR3 length: 15; clone size: NA; J gene: TRBJ1-3; CDR3 protein: CASTRPSALGNTIYF; CDR3 DNA: TGTGCCAGTACCCGCCCCAGCGCTCTTGGAAACACCATATATTTT
D gene: NA; V gene: TRBV1; CDR3 length: 17; clone size: NA; J gene: TRBJ2-7; CDR3 protein: CTSSQLLAGGSSYEQYF; CDR3 DNA: TGCACCAGCAGCCAGCTCCTCGCGGGGGGGAGCTCCTACGAGCAGTACTTC
D gene: TRBD1; V gene: TRBV10-3; CDR3 length: 13; clone size: NA; J gene: TRBJ2-5; CDR3 protein: CAIKGAGEETQYF; CDR3 DNA: TGTGCCATCAAGGGGGCAGGGGAAGAGACCCAGTACTTC
D gene: TRBD1; V gene: TRBV11-3; CDR3 length: 14; clone size: NA; J gene: TRBJ1-3; CDR3 protein: CASSSTGSGNTIYF; CDR3 DNA: TGTGCCAGCAGCTCGACAGGGTCCGGAAACACCATATATTTT
D gene: NA; V gene: TRBV3-1/TRBV3-2; CDR3 length: 15; clone size: NA; J gene: TRBJ1-4; CDR3 protein: CASSQASTGNFGLFF; CDR3 DNA: TGTGCCAGCAGCCAAGCAAGCACAGGGAATTTTGGACTGTTTTTT
D gene: NA; V gene: TRBV4-1; CDR3 length: 17; clone size: NA; J gene: TRBJ1-3; CDR3 protein: CASSQVRSGSSGNTIYF; CDR3 DNA: TGCGCCAGCAGCCAAGTTAGGAGCGGCTCCTCTGGAAACACCATATATTTT
D gene: NA; V gene: TRBV7-2; CDR3 length: 15; clone size: NA; J gene: TRBJ1-6; CDR3 protein: CASSPRQADNSPLHF; CDR3 DNA: TGTGCCAGCAGCCCCCGGCAGGCTGATAATTCACCCCTCCACTTT
D gene: TRBD1; V gene: TRBV11-3; CDR3 length: 14; clone size: NA; J gene: TRBJ2-1; CDR3 protein: CASSTGQGRHEQFF; CDR3 DNA: TGTGCCAGCAGTACAGGACAGGGGAGGCATGAGCAGTTCTTC
D gene: NA; V gene: TRBV10-1; CDR3 length: 16; clone size: few; J gene: TRBJ1-1; CDR3 protein: CASSESGSARDTEAFF; CDR3 DNA: TGCGCCAGCAGTGAGTCCGGGTCCGCGAGGGACACTGAAGCTTTCTTT
D gene: NA; V gene: TRBV5-1; CDR3 length: 14; clone size: NA; J gene: TRBJ2-2; CDR3 protein: CASSLQGITGELFF; CDR3 DNA: TGCGCCAGCAGCTTACAGGGAATCACCGGGGAGCTGTTTTTT
D gene: NA; V gene: TRBV3-1/TRBV3-2; CDR3 length: 14; clone size: NA; J gene: TRBJ1-3; CDR3 protein: CASSLLTTANTIYF; CDR3 DNA: TGTGCCAGCAGCCTCCTGACAACTGCGAACACCATATATTTT
D gene: TRBD1; V gene: TRBV12-5; CDR3 length: 15; clone size: few; J gene: TRBJ2-3; CDR3 protein: CASGLGQGWGDTQYF; CDR3 DNA: TGTGCTAGTGGTTTGGGACAGGGATGGGGAGATACGCAGTATTTT